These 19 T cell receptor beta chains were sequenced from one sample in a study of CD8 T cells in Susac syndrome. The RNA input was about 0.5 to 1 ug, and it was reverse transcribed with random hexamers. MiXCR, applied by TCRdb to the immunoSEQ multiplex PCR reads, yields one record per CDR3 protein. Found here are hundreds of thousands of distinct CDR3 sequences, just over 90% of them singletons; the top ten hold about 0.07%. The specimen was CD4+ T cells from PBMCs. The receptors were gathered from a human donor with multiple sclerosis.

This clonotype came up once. CDR3 DNA: TGTGCCAGTAGTATAGGAGCTTTCACAGATACGCAGTATTTT. It encodes CASSIGAFTDTQYF. The V gene is TRBV19, the J gene TRBJ2-3; no clear D. The CDR3 covers 14 residues. V lost 1 base to trimming and J lost 2 bases, with 7 bases between them. Germline-derived CDR1 and CDR2 are LNHDA and SQIVND (reference sequence).

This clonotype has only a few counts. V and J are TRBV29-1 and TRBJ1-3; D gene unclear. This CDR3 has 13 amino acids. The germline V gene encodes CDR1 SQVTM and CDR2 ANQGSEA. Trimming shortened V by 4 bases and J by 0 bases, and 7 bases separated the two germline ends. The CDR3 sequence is CSVVEVSGNTIYF. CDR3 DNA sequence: TGCAGCGTTGTTGAGGTCTCTGGAAACACCATATATTTT.

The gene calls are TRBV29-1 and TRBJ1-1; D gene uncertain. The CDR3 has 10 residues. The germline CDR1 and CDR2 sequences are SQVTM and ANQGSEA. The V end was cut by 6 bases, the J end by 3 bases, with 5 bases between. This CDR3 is CSVADTEAFF. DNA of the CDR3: TGCAGCGTCGCAGACACTGAAGCTTTCTTT.

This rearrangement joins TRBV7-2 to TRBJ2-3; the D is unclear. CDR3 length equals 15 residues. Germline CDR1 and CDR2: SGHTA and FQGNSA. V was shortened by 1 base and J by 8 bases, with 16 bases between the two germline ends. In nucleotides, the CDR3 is TGTGCCAGCAGCTTAGACAACACGGGCACTGGTACGCAGTATTTT. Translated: CASSLDNTGTGTQYF. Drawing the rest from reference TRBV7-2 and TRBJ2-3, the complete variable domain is GAGVSQSPSNKVTEKGKDVELRCDPISGHTALYWYRQSLGQGLEFLIYFQGNSAPDKSGLPSDRFSAERTGGSVSTLTIQRTQQEDSAVYLCASSLDNTGTGTQYFGPGTRLTVL.

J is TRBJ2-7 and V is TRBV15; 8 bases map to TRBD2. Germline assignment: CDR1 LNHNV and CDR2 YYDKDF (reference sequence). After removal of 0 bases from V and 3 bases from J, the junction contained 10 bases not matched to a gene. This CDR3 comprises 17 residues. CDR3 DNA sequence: TGTGCCACCAGCAGAGATTGGGGGCTAGCGGGTGTCTACGAGCAGTACGTC. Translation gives CATSRDWGLAGVYEQYV.

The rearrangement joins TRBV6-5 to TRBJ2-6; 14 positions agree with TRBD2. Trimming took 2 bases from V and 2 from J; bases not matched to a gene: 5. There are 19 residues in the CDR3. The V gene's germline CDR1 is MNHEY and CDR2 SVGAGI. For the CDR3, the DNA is TGTGCCAGCAGTTACCTGGGACTAGCGGGAGCTCCTGGGGCCAACGTCCTGACTTTC. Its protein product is CASSYLGLAGAPGANVLTF.

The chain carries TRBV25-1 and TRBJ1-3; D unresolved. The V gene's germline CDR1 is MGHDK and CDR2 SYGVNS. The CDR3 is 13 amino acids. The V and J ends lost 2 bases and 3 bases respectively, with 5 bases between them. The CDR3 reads CASSEPIGNTIYF. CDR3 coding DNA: TGTGCCAGCAGTGAACCTATTGGAAACACCATATATTTT.

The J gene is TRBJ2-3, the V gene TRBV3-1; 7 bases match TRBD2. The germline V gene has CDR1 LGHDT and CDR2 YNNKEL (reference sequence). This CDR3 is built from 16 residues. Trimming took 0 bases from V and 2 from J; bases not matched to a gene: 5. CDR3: CASSQDAAGPTDTQYF. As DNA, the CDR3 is TGTGCCAGCAGCCAAGATGCAGCGGGGCCCACAGATACGCAGTATTTT.

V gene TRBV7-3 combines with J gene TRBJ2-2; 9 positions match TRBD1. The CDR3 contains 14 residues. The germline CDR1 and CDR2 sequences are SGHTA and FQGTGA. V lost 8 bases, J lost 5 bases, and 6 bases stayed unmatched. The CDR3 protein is CASPGQGTTGELFF. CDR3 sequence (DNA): TGTGCCAGCCCGGGACAGGGAACGACCGGGGAGCTGTTTTTT.

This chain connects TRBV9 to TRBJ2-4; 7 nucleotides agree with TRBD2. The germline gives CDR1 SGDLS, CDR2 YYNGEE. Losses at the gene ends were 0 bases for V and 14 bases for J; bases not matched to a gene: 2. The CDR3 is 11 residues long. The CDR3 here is CASSVALAEYF. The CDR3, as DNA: TGTGCCAGCAGCGTAGCTCTAGCGGAGTACTTC.

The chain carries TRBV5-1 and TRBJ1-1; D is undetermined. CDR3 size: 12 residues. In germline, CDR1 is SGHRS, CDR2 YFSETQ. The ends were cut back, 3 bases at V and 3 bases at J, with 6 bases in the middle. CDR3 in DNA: TGCGCCAGCAGCTCCCGGGACACTGAAGCTTTCTTT. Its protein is CASSSRDTEAFF. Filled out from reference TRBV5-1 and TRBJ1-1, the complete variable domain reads KAGVTQTPRYLIKTRGQQVTLSCSPISGHRSVSWYQQTPGQGLQFLFEYFSETQRNKGNFPGRFSGRQFSNSRSEMNVSTLELGDSALYLCASSSRDTEAFFGQGTRLTVV.

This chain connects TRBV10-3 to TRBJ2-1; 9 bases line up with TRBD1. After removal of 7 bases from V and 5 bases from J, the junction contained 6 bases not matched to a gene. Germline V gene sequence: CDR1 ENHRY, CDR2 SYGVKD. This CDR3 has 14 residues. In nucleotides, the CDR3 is TGTGCCATCAATCTACAGGGGGCTCACAATGAGCAGTTCTTC. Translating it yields CAINLQGAHNEQFF.

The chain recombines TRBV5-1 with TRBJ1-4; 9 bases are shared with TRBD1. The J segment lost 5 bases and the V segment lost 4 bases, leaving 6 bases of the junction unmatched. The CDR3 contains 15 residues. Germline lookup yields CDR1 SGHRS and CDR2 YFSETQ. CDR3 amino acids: CASSASQGANEKLFF. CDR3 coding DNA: TGCGCCAGCAGCGCATCACAGGGGGCCAATGAAAAACTGTTTTTT.

CDR3 sequence reads: CASSEGWRQGTDTQYF. Here the CDR3 DNA reads TGCGCCAGCAGTGAGGGGTGGCGACAGGGCACAGATACGCAGTATTTT. The rearrangement joins TRBV10-2 to TRBJ2-3, with D perhaps TRBD1 (6 bases). CDR3 length: 16 residues. V was pared by 2 bases and J by 1 base, with 13 bases between. Per the germline V gene, CDR1 is WSHSY and CDR2 is SAAADI.

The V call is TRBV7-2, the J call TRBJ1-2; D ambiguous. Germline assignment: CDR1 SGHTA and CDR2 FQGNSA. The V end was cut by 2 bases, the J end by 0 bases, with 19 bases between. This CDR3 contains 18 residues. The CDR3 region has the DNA TGTGCCAGCAGCTTAACGGTTGCCCGGCGCCTAGCTAACTATGGCTACACCTTC. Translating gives CASSLTVARRLANYGYTF.

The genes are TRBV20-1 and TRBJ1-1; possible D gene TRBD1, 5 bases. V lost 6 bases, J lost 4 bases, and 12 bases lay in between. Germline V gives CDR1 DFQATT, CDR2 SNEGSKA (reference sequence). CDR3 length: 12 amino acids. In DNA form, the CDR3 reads TGCAGTGCCGGACAAGGTCCCACTGAAGCTTTCTTT. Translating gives CSAGQGPTEAFF.

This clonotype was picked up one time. CDR3 coding DNA: TGTGCCAGCAGCGTAGTAAGGACAGAGAACACCGGGGAGCTGTTTTTT. As protein: CASSVVRTENTGELFF. The chain couples TRBV9 to TRBJ2-2, with D perhaps matching TRBD1 (6 bases). CDR1 and CDR2 from the germline V gene are SGDLS and YYNGEE. The CDR3 extends over 16 amino acids. V was pared by 0 bases and J by 1 base, with 10 bases between.

CDR3 DNA: TGTGCCAGCAGCCAAGGAGGCGGGAGGAGCACAGATACGCAGTATTTT. Translation gives CASSQGGGRSTDTQYF. The chain carries TRBV3-1 and TRBJ2-3; TRBD2 matches at 8 bases. Germline V gene sequence: CDR1 LGHDT, CDR2 YNNKEL (reference sequence). The junction had 3 bases not matched to a gene; V was cut back by 1 base and J by 0 bases. The CDR3 is 16 residues long.

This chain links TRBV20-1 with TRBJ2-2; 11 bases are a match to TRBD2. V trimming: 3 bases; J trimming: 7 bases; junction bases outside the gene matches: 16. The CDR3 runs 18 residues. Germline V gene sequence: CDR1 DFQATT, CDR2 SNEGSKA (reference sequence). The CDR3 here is CSASRPRLAGREGGELFF. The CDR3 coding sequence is TGCAGTGCTAGTCGCCCTCGACTAGCGGGGAGGGAGGGCGGGGAGCTGTTTTTT.